The clone carrying this T cell receptor beta chain appeared a few times. Its cognate antigen is unknown. TCRdb reprocessed the 5' RACE reads via MiXCR and lists one record per CDR3 protein. The sample records about 440,000 distinct CDR3 sequences, 15% to 20% being singletons. The germline gives CDR1 SGHRS, CDR2 YFSETQ. CDR3 length: 14 amino acids. Trimming took 2 bases from V and 2 from J, leaving 10 bases between them. This entry belongs to a study of CD8 T cells in ankylosing spondylitis. Whole-study findings and limits: Reactive arthritis synovial fluid and blood previously showed some of these motif variants. Apparently characteristic of ankylosing spondylitis blood was a TCR beta motif (roughly eight highly homologous variants). Significantly higher representation of disease-linked clones was reported for matched ankylosing spondylitis synovial fluid.

Sequenced material: blood, either unsorted or a sorted T cell fraction (not recorded which). The V and J genes are TRBV5-1 and TRBJ1-2; the D gene is possibly TRBD1 (5 bases). The receptor comes from a male donor with ankylosing spondylitis. The CDR3 DNA reads as TGCGCCAGCAGCTTCCTGGGGGAAAACTATGGCTACACCTTC. Translating it yields CASSFLGENYGYTF. The variable domain in full, completed from reference TRBV5-1 and TRBJ1-2, reads KAGVTQTPRYLIKTRGQQVTLSCSPISGHRSVSWYQQTPGQGLQFLFEYFSETQRNKGNFPGRFSGRQFSNSRSEMNVSTLELGDSALYLCASSFLGENYGYTFGSGTRLTVV.